Each of the 2 T cell receptor beta chains below was sequenced from the same sample in a study of T cell responses to AZD1222 COVID-19 vaccine. Assay: immunoSEQ multiplex PCR; the TCRdb copy retains only in-frame clones and omits some. The table has around 190,000 clones, 85% to 95% seen once. The sample here was peripheral blood, taken on day 0 of AZD1222 vaccination. The receptors originated from an adult in good health.

This sequence joins TRBV7-2 and TRBJ1-5, with a tentative D call TRBD1 (5 bases). CDR1 and CDR2 (germline): SGHTA, FQGNSA. The CDR3 runs to 16 residues. The V end lost 0 bases, the J end lost 3 bases, and 12 bases lay between the germline ends. CDR3 sequence (DNA): TGTGCCAGCAGCTTAGCGGGCAGGGCGATCAATCAGCCCCAGCATTTT. Translation gives CASSLAGRAINQPQHF.

A single count supports this clone. The chain carries TRBV15 and TRBJ1-4; D possibly corresponds to TRBD1 (5 bases). In germline, CDR1 is LNHNV, CDR2 YYDKDF (reference sequence). CDR3 length equals 15 residues. V gave up 2 bases and J gave up 4 bases, with 11 bases separating them. The CDR3 loop reads CATSRRTLNNEKLFF. The CDR3 DNA follows: TGTGCCACCAGCAGACGGACACTTAATAATGAAAAACTGTTTTTT.